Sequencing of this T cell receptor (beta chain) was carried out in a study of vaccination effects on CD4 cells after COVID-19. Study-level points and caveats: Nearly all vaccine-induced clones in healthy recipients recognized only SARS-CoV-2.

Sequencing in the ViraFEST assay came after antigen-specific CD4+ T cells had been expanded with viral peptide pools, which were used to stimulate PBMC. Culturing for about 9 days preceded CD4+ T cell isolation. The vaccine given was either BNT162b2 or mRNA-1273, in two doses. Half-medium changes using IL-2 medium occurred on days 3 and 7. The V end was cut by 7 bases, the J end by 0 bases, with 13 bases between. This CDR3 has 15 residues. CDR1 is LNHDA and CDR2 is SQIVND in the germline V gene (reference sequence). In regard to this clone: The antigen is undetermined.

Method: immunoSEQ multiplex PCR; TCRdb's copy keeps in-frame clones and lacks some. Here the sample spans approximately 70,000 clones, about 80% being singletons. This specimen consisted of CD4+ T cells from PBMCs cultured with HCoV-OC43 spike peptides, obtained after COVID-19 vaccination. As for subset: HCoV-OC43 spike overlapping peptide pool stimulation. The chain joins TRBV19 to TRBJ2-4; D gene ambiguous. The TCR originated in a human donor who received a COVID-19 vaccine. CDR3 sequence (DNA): TGTGCCAGTACCTCACGGTCGTTAGCCAAAAACATTCAGTACTTC. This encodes CASTSRSLAKNIQYF.